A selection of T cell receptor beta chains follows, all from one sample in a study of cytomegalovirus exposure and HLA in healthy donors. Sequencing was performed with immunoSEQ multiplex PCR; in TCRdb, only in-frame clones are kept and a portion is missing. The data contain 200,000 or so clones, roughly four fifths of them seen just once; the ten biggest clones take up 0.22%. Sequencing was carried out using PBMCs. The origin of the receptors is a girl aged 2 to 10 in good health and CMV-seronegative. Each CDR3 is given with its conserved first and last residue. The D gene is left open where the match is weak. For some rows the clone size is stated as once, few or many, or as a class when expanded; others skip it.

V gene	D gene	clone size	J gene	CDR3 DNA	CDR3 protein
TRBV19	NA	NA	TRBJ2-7	TGTGCCAGTAGTATGACAGGTAGCTCCTACGAGCAGTACTTC	CASSMTGSSYEQYF
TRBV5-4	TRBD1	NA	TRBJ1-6	TGTGCCAGCAGCTTGCGGGACAGGGATTATTCACCCCTCCACTTT	CASSLRDRDYSPLHF
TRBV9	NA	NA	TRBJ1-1	TGTGCCAGCAGCCTTAATCCGAGACAGTATAACACTGAAGCTTTCTTT	CASSLNPRQYNTEAFF
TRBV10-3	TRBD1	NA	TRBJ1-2	TGTGCCATCGGCGACAGGGCGCGCTACACCTTC	CAIGDRARYTF
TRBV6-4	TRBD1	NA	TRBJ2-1	TGTGCCAGCAGTGCAGGGGACAGACCCTACAATGAGCAGTTCTTC	CASSAGDRPYNEQFF
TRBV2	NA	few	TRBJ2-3	TGTGCCAGCAGTGGGACTAGCACAGATACGCAGTATTTT	CASSGTSTDTQYF
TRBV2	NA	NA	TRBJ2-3	TGTGCCAGCCAGTGGGGAGGGGGGGATACGCAGTATTTT	CASQWGGGDTQYF
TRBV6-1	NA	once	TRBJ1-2	TGTGCCAGCTTCTTCTATGGCTACACCTTC	CASFFYGYTF
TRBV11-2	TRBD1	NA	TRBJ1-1	TGTGCCAGCAGCACCCAGGGACAGTTGAACACTGAAGCTTTCTTT	CASSTQGQLNTEAFF
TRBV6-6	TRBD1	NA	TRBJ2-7	TGTGCCAGCAGTTACTGGGGACAGACCTACGAGCAGTACTTC	CASSYWGQTYEQYF
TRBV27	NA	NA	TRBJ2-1	TGTGCCAGCAGTTTTCTTTTGGGGAGCTCCTACAATGAGCAGTTCTTC	CASSFLLGSSYNEQFF
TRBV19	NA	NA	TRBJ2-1	TGTGCCAGTAGTCAATCGGTGAATGAGCAGTTCTTC	CASSQSVNEQFF
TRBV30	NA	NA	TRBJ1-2	TGTGCCTGGAGTGGGACGGATAAAGACAGAAACTATGGCTACACCTTC	CAWSGTDKDRNYGYTF
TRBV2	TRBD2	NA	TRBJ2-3	TGTGCCAGCGGTCGGCGGGGGGCGAGCACAGATACGCAGTATTTT	CASGRRGASTDTQYF
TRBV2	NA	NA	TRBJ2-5	TGTGCCAGCAGGCGGTTCGGAACCCAGTACTTC	CASRRFGTQYF
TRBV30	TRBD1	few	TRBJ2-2	TGTGCCTCGACTGACAGGGCCCCCGGGGAGCTGTTTTTT	CASTDRAPGELFF
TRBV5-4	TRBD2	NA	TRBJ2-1	TGTGCCAGCAGCTTAAGACTAGCGGATTACAATGAGCAGTTCTTC	CASSLRLADYNEQFF
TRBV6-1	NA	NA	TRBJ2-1	TGTGCCAGCAGTGAACTTGGGGGCGTCCCTGCCTACAATGAGCAGTTCTTC	CASSELGGVPAYNEQFF
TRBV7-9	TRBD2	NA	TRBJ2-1	TGTGCCAGCAGCCCTGGGACTAGCGGTATTTACAATGAGCAGTTCTTC	CASSPGTSGIYNEQFF
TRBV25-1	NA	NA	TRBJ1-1	TGTGCCAGCAGTGAATATCGCCGGGGGGAGAACACTGAAGCTTTCTTT	CASSEYRRGENTEAFF